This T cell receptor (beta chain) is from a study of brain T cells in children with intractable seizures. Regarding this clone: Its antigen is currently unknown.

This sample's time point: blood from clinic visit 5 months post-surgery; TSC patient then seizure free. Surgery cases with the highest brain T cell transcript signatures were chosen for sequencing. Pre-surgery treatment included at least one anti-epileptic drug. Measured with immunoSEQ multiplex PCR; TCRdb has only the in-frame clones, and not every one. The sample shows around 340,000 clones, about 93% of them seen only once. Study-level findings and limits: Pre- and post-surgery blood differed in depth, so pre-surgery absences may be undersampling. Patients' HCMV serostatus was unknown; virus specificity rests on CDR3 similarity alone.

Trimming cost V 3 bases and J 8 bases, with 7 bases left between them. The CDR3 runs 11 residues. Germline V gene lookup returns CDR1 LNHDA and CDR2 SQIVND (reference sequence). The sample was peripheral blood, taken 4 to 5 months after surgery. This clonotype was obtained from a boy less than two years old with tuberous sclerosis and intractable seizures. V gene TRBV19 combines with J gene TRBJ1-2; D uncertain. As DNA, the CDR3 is TGTGCCAGTAGTATCGGTGAGGGCTACACCTTC. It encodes CASSIGEGYTF.